Listed here are 15 T cell receptor beta chains from one sample, sequenced in a study of CD8 T cells in Susac syndrome. Reverse transcription used about 0.45 to 1 ug RNA and random hexamers. TCRdb re-derived calls from the immunoSEQ multiplex PCR reads in MiXCR, one entry per CDR3 protein. In the table there are approximately 140,000 distinct CDR3 sequences, 80% of which are singletons. Material for sequencing was CD8+ T cells from PBMCs. These receptors all come from a human donor with multiple sclerosis.

This sequence joins TRBV4-1 and TRBJ2-5; D not certain. This CDR3 has 18 amino acids. Looked up from germline, CDR1 is MGHRA and CDR2 is YSYEKL. Trimming took off 1 base at V and 5 bases at J, with 23 bases between the two ends. In nucleotides, the CDR3 is TGCGCCAGCAGCCAAGGGGGTTACTGGGGAAGGAGCTTGGAGACCCAGTACTTC. Translation: CASSQGGYWGRSLETQYF.

The chain joins TRBV20-1 to TRBJ2-3, with D uncertain. The CDR3 is made up of 14 amino acids. Germline values: CDR1 DFQATT, CDR2 SNEGSKA (reference sequence). V was clipped by 3 bases and J by 9 bases, with 19 bases between them. For the CDR3, the DNA is TGCAGTGCTAGCCACGCCGACATCATAGGGACGCAGTATTTT. Translation: CSASHADIIGTQYF.

This chain links TRBV28 with TRBJ2-5; D is unclear. Germline CDR1 is MDHEN and CDR2 is SYDVKM. The CDR3 has 15 amino acids. Trimming removed 3 bases at V and 4 bases at J, with 15 bases between. This CDR3 reads CASSFLDLERETQYF. CDR3 DNA: TGTGCCAGCAGTTTTCTCGATCTAGAAAGAGAGACCCAGTACTTC.

The rearrangement links TRBV18 to TRBJ2-5; tentatively, D is TRBD2 (6 bases). Germline lookup yields CDR1 KGHSH and CDR2 LQKENI. The CDR3 covers 15 residues. Trimming removed 2 bases from V and 5 bases from J, with 15 bases in between. The CDR3 here is CASSPGVAVDETQYF. The CDR3 DNA reads as TGTGCCAGCTCACCAGGGGTAGCGGTTGACGAGACCCAGTACTTC. The complete variable domain, with remaining parts taken from reference TRBV18 and TRBJ2-5, reads NAGVMQNPRHLVRRRGQEARLRCSPMKGHSHVYWYRQLPEEGLKFMVYLQKENIIDESGMPKERFSAEFPKEGPSILRIQQVVRGDSAAYFCASSPGVAVDETQYFGPGTRLLVL.

This clonotype showed up just once. In DNA, the CDR3 is TGTGCCAGCAGCTTAGCGCCCGCCCAGGGGAATATCTACGAGCAGTACTTC. It specifies CASSLAPAQGNIYEQYF. The V and J genes are TRBV11-2 and TRBJ2-7; perhaps TRBD1 as D (6 bases). The CDR3 sequence is 17 residues long. Trimming left V 1 base short and J 3 bases short, with 19 bases between. Germline CDR1 is SGHAT and CDR2 is FQNNGV.

The J gene is TRBJ2-5, the V gene TRBV9, with D perhaps TRBD1 or TRBD2 (5 bases each). V was clipped by 4 bases and J by 4 bases, with 11 bases between them. There are 13 residues in the CDR3. Germline assignment: CDR1 SGDLS and CDR2 YYNGEE. CDR3 region: CASSRDDGETQYF. Written as DNA, the CDR3 is TGTGCCAGCAGCCGGGACGATGGAGAGACCCAGTACTTC. The complete variable domain, with remaining parts taken from reference TRBV9 and TRBJ2-5, reads DSGVTQTPKHLITATGQRVTLRCSPRSGDLSVYWYQQSLDQGLQFLIQYYNGEERAKGNILERFSAQQFPDLHSELNLSSLELGDSALYFCASSRDDGETQYFGPGTRLLVL.

This chain uses TRBV12-3 or TRBV12-4 with TRBJ1-3, with D hard to call. The CDR3 loop spans 16 amino acids. V gave up 7 bases and J gave up 4 bases, with 20 bases separating them. This CDR3 is CASTFAKGMGGNTIYF. The CDR3 DNA reads as TGTGCCAGCACCTTCGCCAAAGGGATGGGAGGAAACACCATATATTTT.

This rearrangement joins TRBV20-1 to TRBJ1-1, with 8 bases identical to TRBD1. Germline trimming cut 5 bases from V and 3 bases from J; bases unmatched to any gene: 11. CDR1 and CDR2 from the germline V gene are DFQATT and SNEGSKA (reference sequence). This CDR3 region has 15 residues. Here the CDR3 DNA reads TGCAGTGCTCCAGGGACAGGAAGTGTTGACACTGAAGCTTTCTTT. Translated, it gives CSAPGTGSVDTEAFF.

The chain is built from TRBV10-3 and TRBJ1-1; 10 positions agree with TRBD1. V lost 3 bases to trimming and J lost 5 bases; unmatched junction nucleotides: 9. CDR3 length equals 16 residues. Germline V CDR1 and CDR2: ENHRY, SYGVKD. The CDR3 protein is CAISDPDRGLDTEAFF. CDR3 sequence (DNA): TGTGCCATCAGTGATCCTGACAGGGGGCTCGATACTGAAGCTTTCTTT.

A few counts support this clonotype. The chain has TRBV4-1 and TRBJ2-6; weak D call: TRBD1 (6 bases). Germline lookup yields CDR1 MGHRA and CDR2 YSYEKL. The CDR3 contains 16 residues. The germline V and J ends were trimmed by 4 bases and 0 bases, with 10 bases remaining between them. CDR3 region: CASSPGHPSGANVLTF. The CDR3 nucleotides read TGCGCCAGCAGCCCGGGACACCCCTCTGGGGCCAACGTCCTGACTTTC.

J is TRBJ1-4 and V is TRBV6-1, with D unresolved. This CDR3 spans 16 amino acids. Trimming pared 4 bases from V and 4 bases from J, leaving 16 bases between. Germline V gene lookup returns CDR1 MNHNS and CDR2 SASEGT. CDR3 region: CASSVSTESVNEKLFF. CDR3 DNA: TGTGCCAGCAGTGTTTCTACAGAGAGTGTTAATGAAAAACTGTTTTTT.

V gene TRBV30 combines with J gene TRBJ1-1; D is undetermined. This CDR3 comprises 14 residues. Looked up from germline, CDR1 is GTSNPN and CDR2 is SVGIG (reference sequence). V lost 5 bases to trimming and J lost 4 bases, with 17 bases between them. The CDR3 DNA reads TGTGCCTGGGCCCTCGGTCTGGGATTCACTGAAGCTTTCTTT. Translation gives CAWALGLGFTEAFF.

The chain carries TRBV4-1 and TRBJ1-3; D remains ambiguous. Germline V lookup: CDR1 MGHRA, CDR2 YSYEKL. The V and J ends lost 2 bases and 4 bases respectively, with 15 bases between them. CDR3 size: 16 residues. CDR3 protein: CASSQLLATSGNTIYF. In nucleotides, the CDR3 is TGCGCCAGCAGCCAACTACTGGCGACATCCGGAAACACCATATATTTT.

The chain joins TRBV28 to TRBJ1-6; the match to TRBD1 covers 7 bases. The trim removed 1 base at V and 5 bases at J, leaving 14 bases unmatched. The CDR3 runs 19 residues. Germline V lookup: CDR1 MDHEN, CDR2 SYDVKM. The CDR3 spells CASSLYGQPRGSDNSPLHF. CDR3 DNA: TGTGCCAGCAGTTTATACGGACAGCCCAGGGGGTCGGATAATTCACCCCTCCACTTT.

The chain combines TRBV7-2 with TRBJ2-1, with TRBD2 matching over 8 bases. Germline V CDR1 and CDR2: SGHTA, FQGNSA. This CDR3 contains 14 residues. The V segment lost 5 bases and the J segment 6 bases; nucleotides outside the gene matches: 6. CDR3 sequence (DNA): TGTGCCAGCAGCATCTGGACTAGCTCCAATGAGCAGTTCTTC. This gives the protein CASSIWTSSNEQFF.